The clone carrying this T cell receptor beta chain was seen more than once but under ten times. Its target is unknown. The entry originates in a study of vaccination and CD4 T cells after COVID-19. Overall study findings and caveats: Data came from relatively few convalescent patients and lacked early post-infection timepoints.

Treatment noted: approximately nine-day PBMC culture with coronavirus spike peptide pools or control peptides (ViraFEST assay). ViraFEST relied on peptide pools to expand antigen-specific T cells; the TCRs were sequenced afterward. V shed 3 bases and J shed 6 bases, with 11 bases lying between them. The germline CDR1 and CDR2 sequences are ENHRY and SYGVKD. CDR3 length equals 13 residues. The assay that was used to sequence DNA from cultured CD4+ T cells was the Oncomine TCR Beta short-read assay. TCRdb re-called the PCR reads with MiXCR, one entry per CDR3 protein. The data hold approximately 4,600 distinct CDR3 sequences, with less than 50% observed a single time.

V gene TRBV10-3 combines with J gene TRBJ1-1; D may be TRBD1 (6 bases). The clonotype was recovered from a human donor who had recovered from COVID-19. The specimen sequenced was CD4+ T cells from blood, cultured in vitro. For the CDR3, the DNA is TGTGCCATCAGTGACAGGGGAGCGGCTGAAGCTTTCTTT. The encoded protein is CAISDRGAAEAFF.